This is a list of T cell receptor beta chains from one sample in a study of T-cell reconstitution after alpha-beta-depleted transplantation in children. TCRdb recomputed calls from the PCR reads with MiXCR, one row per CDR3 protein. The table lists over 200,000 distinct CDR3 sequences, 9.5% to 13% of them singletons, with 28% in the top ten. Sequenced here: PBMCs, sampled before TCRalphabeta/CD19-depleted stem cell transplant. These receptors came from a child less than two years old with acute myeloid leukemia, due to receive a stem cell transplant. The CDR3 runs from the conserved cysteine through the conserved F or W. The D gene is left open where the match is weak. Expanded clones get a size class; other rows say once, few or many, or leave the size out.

TGTGCCAGCAGTGTGCTAGCGGGAAGCACAGATACGCAGTATTTT | CASSVLAGSTDTQYF | TRBD2 | TRBJ2-3 | TRBV25-1 | many
TGTGCCAGCAGCCCTCGCGAGGTTGTAGGCGGGTGGAGGGAGACCCAGTACTTC | CASSPREVVGGWRETQYF | NA | TRBJ2-5 | TRBV11-2 | many
TGTGCCAGCAGCCAAGATTTAAGGGGGAGCGCCGGGGAGCTGTTTTTT | CASSQDLRGSAGELFF | NA | TRBJ2-2 | TRBV4-2 | many
TGTGCCTCCTGCCAACAGCGGACTAACCAAGAGACCCAGTACTTC | CASCQQRTNQETQYF | NA | TRBJ2-5 | TRBV3-1 | once
TGTGCCAGCAACCTCAACAGACAGAACACTGAAGCTTTCTTT | CASNLNRQNTEAFF | NA | TRBJ1-1 | TRBV12-3/TRBV12-4 | many
TGTGCCAGCAGCCCGGCTACCCCCGGGACAGTTGAATCTGAAGCTTTCTTT | CASSPATPGTVESEAFF | TRBD1 | TRBJ1-1 | TRBV7-8 | many
TGCGCCAGCAGCCCCCTCGGACTGTACAATGAGCAGTTCTTC | CASSPLGLYNEQFF | NA | TRBJ2-1 | TRBV5-1 | few
TGTGCCAGCAGCCCGGGACTAGCGGGAGGGGCCCAGTACTTC | CASSPGLAGGAQYF | TRBD2 | TRBJ2-5 | TRBV7-6 | NA
TGTGCCAGCAGCTTGGGCCCGGGGAATCAGCCCCAGCATTTT | CASSLGPGNQPQHF | NA | TRBJ1-5 | TRBV5-6 | many
TGTGCCATCAGTGAGTTTGGGGGGTTGAACACTGAAGCTTTCTTT | CAISEFGGLNTEAFF | NA | TRBJ1-1 | TRBV10-3 | many
TGCAGCGTTGAAGGTACCGGGGCCTCCTACAATGAGCAGTTCTTC | CSVEGTGASYNEQFF | NA | TRBJ2-1 | TRBV29-1 | many
TGTGCCAGCAGCTTAGCGCGGAGGGGAGACGGTATGGATACGCAGTATTTT | CASSLARRGDGMDTQYF | NA | TRBJ2-3 | TRBV7-2 | many
TGCGCCAGCAGCTTTGGGACTCCCGAGGATACGCAGTATTTT | CASSFGTPEDTQYF | NA | TRBJ2-3 | TRBV5-1 | many